The T cell receptor beta chain described here comes from a study of blood T cell repertoires in COVID-19. Overall study context: Donors in the United States, Italy and Spain gave samples during acute or convalescent COVID-19.

Membership in each cohort depended on participant-reported clinical history. Some clones are missing from TCRdb's copy, which holds only in-frame ones; the method was immunoSEQ multiplex PCR. The data contain approximately 170,000 clones, over 75% of them singletons. CDR3 length: 11 amino acids. Germline CDR1 and CDR2: LNHDA and SQIVND (reference sequence). V lost 10 bases and J lost 4, with 10 bases in between. Material: PBMCs or T cells enriched from blood (not recorded which). This chain connects TRBV19 to TRBJ1-1, with a weak D call TRBD1 (6 bases). The TCR comes from a woman under 30 who had recovered from COVID-19. The CDR3 DNA sequence: TGTGCCACCCAACAGGGCACTGAAGCTTTCTTT. Encoded protein: CATQQGTEAFF. Looking up the rest from reference TRBV19 and TRBJ1-1 gives the full variable domain: DGGITQSPKYLFRKEGQNVTLSCEQNLNHDAMYWYRQDPGQGLRLIYYSQIVNDFQKGDIAEGYSVSREKKESFPLTVTSAQKNPTAFYLCATQQGTEAFFGQGTRLTVV.